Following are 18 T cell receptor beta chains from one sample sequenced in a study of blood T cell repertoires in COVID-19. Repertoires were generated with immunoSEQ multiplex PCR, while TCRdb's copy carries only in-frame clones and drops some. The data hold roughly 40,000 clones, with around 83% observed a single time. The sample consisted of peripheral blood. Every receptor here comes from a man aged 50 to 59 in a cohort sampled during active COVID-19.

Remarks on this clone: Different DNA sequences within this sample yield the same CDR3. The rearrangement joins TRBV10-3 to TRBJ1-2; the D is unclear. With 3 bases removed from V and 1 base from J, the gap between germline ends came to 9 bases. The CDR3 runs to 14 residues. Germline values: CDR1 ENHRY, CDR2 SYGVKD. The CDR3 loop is CAISDGGHNYGYTF. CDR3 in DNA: TGTGCCATCAGTGACGGAGGGCATAACTATGGCTACACCTTC.

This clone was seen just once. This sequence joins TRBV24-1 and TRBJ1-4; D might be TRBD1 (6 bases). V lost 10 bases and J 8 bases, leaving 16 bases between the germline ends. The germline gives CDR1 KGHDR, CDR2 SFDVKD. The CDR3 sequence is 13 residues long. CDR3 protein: CATQGIGSEKLFF. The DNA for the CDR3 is TGTGCCACACAGGGAATCGGGTCAGAAAAACTGTTTTTT.

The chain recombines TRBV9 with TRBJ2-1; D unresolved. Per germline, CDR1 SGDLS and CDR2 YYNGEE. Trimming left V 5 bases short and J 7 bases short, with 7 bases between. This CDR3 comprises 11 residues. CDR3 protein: CASSATNEQFF. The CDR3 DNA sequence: TGTGCCAGCAGTGCTACTAATGAGCAGTTCTTC.

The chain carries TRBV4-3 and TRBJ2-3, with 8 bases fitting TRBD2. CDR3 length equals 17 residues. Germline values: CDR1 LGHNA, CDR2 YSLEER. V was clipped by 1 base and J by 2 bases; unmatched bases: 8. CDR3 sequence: CASSQGLLAAYTDTQYF. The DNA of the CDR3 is TGCGCCAGCAGCCAAGGGTTACTAGCGGCCTACACAGATACGCAGTATTTT.

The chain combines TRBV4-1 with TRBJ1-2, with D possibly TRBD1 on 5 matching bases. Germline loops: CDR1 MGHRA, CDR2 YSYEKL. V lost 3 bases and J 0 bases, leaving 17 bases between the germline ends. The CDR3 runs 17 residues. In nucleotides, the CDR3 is TGCGCCAGCAGCCACAGGGAGGTTGAGGGTTCTAACTATGGCTACACCTTC. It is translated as CASSHREVEGSNYGYTF.

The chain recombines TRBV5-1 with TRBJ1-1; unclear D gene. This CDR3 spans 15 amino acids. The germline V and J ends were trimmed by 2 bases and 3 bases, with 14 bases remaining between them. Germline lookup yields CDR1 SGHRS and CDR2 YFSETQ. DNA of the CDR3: TGCGCCAGCAGCTTCACGAGGGCCGGGGACACTGAAGCTTTCTTT. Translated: CASSFTRAGDTEAFF.

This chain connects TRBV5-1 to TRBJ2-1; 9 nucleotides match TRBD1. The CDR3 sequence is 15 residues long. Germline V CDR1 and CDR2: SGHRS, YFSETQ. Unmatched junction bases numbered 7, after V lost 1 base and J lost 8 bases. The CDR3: CASSLYRGHSDEQFF. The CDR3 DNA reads TGCGCCAGCAGCTTGTACAGGGGGCATTCGGATGAGCAGTTCTTC.

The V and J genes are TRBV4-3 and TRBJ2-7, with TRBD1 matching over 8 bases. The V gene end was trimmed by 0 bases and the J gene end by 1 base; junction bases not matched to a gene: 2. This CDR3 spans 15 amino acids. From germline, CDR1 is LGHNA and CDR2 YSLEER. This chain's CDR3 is CASSQDRTGSYEQYF. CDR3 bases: TGCGCCAGCAGCCAAGATAGGACAGGGTCCTACGAGCAGTACTTC.

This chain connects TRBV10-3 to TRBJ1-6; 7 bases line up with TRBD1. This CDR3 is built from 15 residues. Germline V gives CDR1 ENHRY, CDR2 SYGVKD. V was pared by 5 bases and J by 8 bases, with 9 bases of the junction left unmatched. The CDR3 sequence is CAISLSGTVDSPLHF. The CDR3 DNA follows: TGTGCCATCAGTCTCTCTGGGACAGTGGATTCACCCCTCCACTTT.

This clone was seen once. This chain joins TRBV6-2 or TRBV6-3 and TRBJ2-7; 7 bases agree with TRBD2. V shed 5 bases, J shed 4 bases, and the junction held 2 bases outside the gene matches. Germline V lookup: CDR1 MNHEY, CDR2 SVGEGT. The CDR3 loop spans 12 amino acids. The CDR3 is CASSPGRYEQYF. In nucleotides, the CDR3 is TGTGCCAGCAGTCCCGGGAGGTACGAGCAGTACTTC.

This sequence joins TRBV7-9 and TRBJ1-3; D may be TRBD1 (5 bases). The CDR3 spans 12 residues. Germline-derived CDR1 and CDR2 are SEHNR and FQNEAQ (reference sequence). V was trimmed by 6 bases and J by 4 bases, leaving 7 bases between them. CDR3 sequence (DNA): TGTGCCAGCAGTTACAGGGGAAACACCATATATTTT. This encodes CASSYRGNTIYF.

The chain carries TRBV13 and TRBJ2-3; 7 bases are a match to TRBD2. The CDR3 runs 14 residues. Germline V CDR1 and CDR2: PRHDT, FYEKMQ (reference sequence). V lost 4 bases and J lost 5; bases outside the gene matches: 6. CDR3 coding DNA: TGTGCCAGCAGCTCAAGGACTAGGCAAGATACGCAGTATTTT. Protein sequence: CASSSRTRQDTQYF.

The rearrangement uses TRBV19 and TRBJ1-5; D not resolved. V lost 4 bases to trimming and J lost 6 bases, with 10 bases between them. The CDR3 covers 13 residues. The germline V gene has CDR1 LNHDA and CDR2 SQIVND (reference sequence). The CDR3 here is CASSTSVGQPQHF. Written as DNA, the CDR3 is TGTGCCAGTAGTACCTCGGTCGGTCAGCCCCAGCATTTT.

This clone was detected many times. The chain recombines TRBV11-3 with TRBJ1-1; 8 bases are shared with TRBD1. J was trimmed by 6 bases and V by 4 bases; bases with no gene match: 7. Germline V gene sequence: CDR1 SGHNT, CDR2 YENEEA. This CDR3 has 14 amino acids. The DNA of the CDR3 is TGTGCCAGCAGCTCCCATGACAGGGGAGCTGAAGCTTTCTTT. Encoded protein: CASSSHDRGAEAFF.

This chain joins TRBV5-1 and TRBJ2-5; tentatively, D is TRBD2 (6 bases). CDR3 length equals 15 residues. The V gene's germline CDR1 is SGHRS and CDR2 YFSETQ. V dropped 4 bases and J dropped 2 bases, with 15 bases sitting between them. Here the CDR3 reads CASSLGVGGQETQYF. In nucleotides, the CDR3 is TGCGCCAGCAGCCTGGGCGTGGGGGGACAAGAGACCCAGTACTTC.

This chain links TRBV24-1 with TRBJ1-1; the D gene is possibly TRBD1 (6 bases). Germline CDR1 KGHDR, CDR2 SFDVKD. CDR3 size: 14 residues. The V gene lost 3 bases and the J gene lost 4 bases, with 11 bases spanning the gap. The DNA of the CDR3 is TGTGCCACCAGTGATGCGACAGGTGGCACTGAAGCTTTCTTT. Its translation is CATSDATGGTEAFF.

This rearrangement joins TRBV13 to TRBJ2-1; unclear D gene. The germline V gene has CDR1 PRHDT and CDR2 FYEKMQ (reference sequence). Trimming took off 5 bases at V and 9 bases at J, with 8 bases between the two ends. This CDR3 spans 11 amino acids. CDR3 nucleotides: TGTGCCAGCAGCAGACGGAGTGAGCAGTTCTTC. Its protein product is CASSRRSEQFF.

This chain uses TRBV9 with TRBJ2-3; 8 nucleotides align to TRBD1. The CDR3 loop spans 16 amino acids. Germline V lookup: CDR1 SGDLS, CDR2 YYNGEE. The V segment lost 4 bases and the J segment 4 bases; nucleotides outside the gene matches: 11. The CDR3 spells CASSLDRGQRADTQYF. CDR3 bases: TGTGCCAGCAGCCTTGACAGGGGCCAAAGGGCAGATACGCAGTATTTT.